The 18 T cell receptor beta chains below come from one sample, sequenced in a study of beta chain features in type 1 diabetes. What was sequenced were expressed TCRB transcripts, since all of the isolated RNA had been reverse transcribed. Some clones are missing from TCRdb's copy, which holds only in-frame ones; the method was immunoSEQ multiplex PCR. The top ten hold approximately 0.065% of the sample, which has over 100,000 clones, approximately 39% seen once. Sequencing used stem cell memory CD4+ T cells from blood. Receptors were obtained from a woman between 18 and 29 years old in good health.

The chain links TRBV19 to TRBJ1-1; unclear D gene. The germline gives CDR1 LNHDA, CDR2 SQIVND (reference sequence). CDR3 length equals 12 residues. Between the trimmed V and J ends, which lost 3 bases and 8 bases, there was a span of 10 bases. Here the CDR3 DNA reads TGTGCCAGTAGTATCCCCCCCGGGGAAGCTTTCTTT. This sequence encodes CASSIPPGEAFF.

The chain uses TRBV6-6 and TRBJ2-1; D remains ambiguous. The germline V gene has CDR1 MNHNY and CDR2 SVGAGI (reference sequence). V dropped 0 bases and J dropped 0 bases, with 9 bases sitting between them. This CDR3 spans 16 amino acids. The CDR3 bases are TGTGCCAGCAGTTACTCGAGAACGAGCTCCTACAATGAGCAGTTCTTC. Translating gives CASSYSRTSSYNEQFF.

CDR3 region: CASSLALAGANEQFF. In nucleotides, the CDR3 is TGCGCCAGCAGCTTGGCTCTAGCGGGAGCCAATGAGCAGTTCTTC. This sequence joins TRBV5-1 and TRBJ2-1; 10 positions match TRBD2. CDR1 is SGHRS and CDR2 is YFSETQ in the germline V gene. The CDR3 has 15 amino acids. The trim removed 0 bases at V and 6 bases at J, leaving 3 bases unmatched.

This clone has just a few counts. The chain employs TRBV19 and TRBJ1-5, with 8 bases lining up with TRBD1. Germline trimming cut 6 bases from V and 2 bases from J; bases unmatched to any gene: 9. CDR1 and CDR2 from the germline V gene are LNHDA and SQIVND (reference sequence). This CDR3 is built from 16 residues. CDR3 sequence (DNA): TGTGCCAGTAGCCGAACAGGGGGTCTGGGCAATCAGCCCCAGCATTTT. This encodes CASSRTGGLGNQPQHF.

CDR3 in DNA: TGTGCCAGCAGCTTAGGGACTAGAGATACGCAGTATTTT. Its protein product is CASSLGTRDTQYF. The V and J genes are TRBV11-2 and TRBJ2-3; 7 bases are a match to TRBD2. The ends lost 1 base at V and 5 bases at J; junction bases unmatched: 0. There are 13 residues in the CDR3. CDR1 and CDR2 from the germline V gene are SGHAT and FQNNGV.

This rearrangement joins TRBV6-6 to TRBJ2-5; 8 nucleotides agree with TRBD1. Trimming removed 7 bases from V and 5 bases from J; junction bases left unmatched: 9. The CDR3 has 14 amino acids. The germline CDR1 and CDR2 sequences are MNHNY and SVGAGI (reference sequence). The CDR3 region has the DNA TGTGCCAGCAACAGACAGGGGAGTAGGGAGACCCAGTACTTC. This encodes CASNRQGSRETQYF.

The table lists this clone with a few counts. The chain employs TRBV29-1 and TRBJ2-5, with a possible D match to TRBD2 (6 bases). The CDR3 spans 13 residues. Germline V gene lookup returns CDR1 SQVTM and CDR2 ANQGSEA. V dropped 6 bases and J dropped 4 bases, with 15 bases sitting between them. The CDR3 bases are TGCAGCGTCAGTCTATCGGGGGTAGAGACCCAGTACTTC. Protein product: CSVSLSGVETQYF.

The chain links TRBV29-1 to TRBJ1-5; the D gene is possibly TRBD1 (6 bases). Trimming took off 4 bases at V and 0 bases at J, with 13 bases between the two ends. The CDR3 extends over 15 amino acids. Germline loops: CDR1 SQVTM, CDR2 ANQGSEA. The DNA for the CDR3 is TGCAGCGTTGGGGGGCAGACGAATAGCAATCAGCCCCAGCATTTT. This translates into CSVGGQTNSNQPQHF.

The chain joins TRBV28 to TRBJ1-2; D gene uncertain. Trimming cost V 2 bases and J 2 bases, with 9 bases left between them. Germline V gene data show CDR1 as MDHEN and CDR2 as SYDVKM. The CDR3 totals 14 residues. CDR3 nucleotide sequence: TGTGCCAGCAGTTTACAGGCGCACAACTATGGCTACACCTTC. Amino acids: CASSLQAHNYGYTF.

This chain uses TRBV28 with TRBJ2-4, with TRBD2 identical over 13 bases. The V gene's germline CDR1 is MDHEN and CDR2 SYDVKM. The CDR3 is 22 amino acids. The CDR3 loop is CAKDSLFLTSGRHNLAKNIQYF. The CDR3 coding sequence is TGTGCAAAGGATAGTTTATTCTTGACTAGCGGGAGGCACAACCTAGCCAAAAACATTCAGTACTTC. The variable domain in full, completed from reference TRBV28 and TRBJ2-4, reads DVKVTQSSRYLVKRTGEKVFLECVQDMDHENMFWYRQDPGLGLRLIYFSYDVKMKEKGDIPEGYSVSREKKERFSLILESASTNQTSMYLCAKDSLFLTSGRHNLAKNIQYFGAGTRLSVL.

The CDR3 loop reads CSVGAGGGYNEQFF. CDR3 sequence (DNA): TGCAGCGTTGGGGCGGGAGGGGGTTACAATGAGCAGTTCTTC. The chain is built from TRBV29-1 and TRBJ2-1; TRBD2 matches 9 bases. Trimming removed 4 bases from V and 4 bases from J; junction bases left unmatched: 5. This CDR3 spans 14 amino acids. Germline V gene data show CDR1 as SQVTM and CDR2 as ANQGSEA.

This clone appeared a few times. The rearrangement joins TRBV5-4 to TRBJ2-2, with D unresolved. CDR3 length: 15 amino acids. CDR1 and CDR2 from the germline V gene are SGHNT and YYREEE (reference sequence). V was shortened by 4 bases and J by 7 bases, with 17 bases between the two germline ends. The CDR3 spells CASSPPGLKDGELFF. The CDR3 coding sequence is TGTGCCAGCAGCCCGCCCGGGTTAAAGGACGGGGAGCTGTTTTTT.

The chain employs TRBV15 and TRBJ1-5; D is unresolved. CDR1 and CDR2 (germline): LNHNV, YYDKDF (reference sequence). The CDR3 loop spans 15 amino acids. V was clipped by 3 bases and J by 3 bases, with 12 bases between them. The CDR3 region is CATSRGDRNNQPQHF. As DNA, the CDR3 is TGTGCCACCAGCAGGGGAGATAGGAACAATCAGCCCCAGCATTTT.

The J gene is TRBJ1-2, the V gene TRBV7-6; tentative D call: TRBD1 (6 bases). Germline V gene lookup returns CDR1 SGHVS and CDR2 FNYEAQ. This CDR3 contains 12 residues. V was clipped by 9 bases and J by 4 bases, with 12 bases between them. CDR3 bases: TGTGCCAGAGGAAAACAGGGCTATGGCTACACCTTC. This translates into CARGKQGYGYTF. Full variable domain (remainder filled in from reference TRBV7-6 and TRBJ1-2): GAGVSQSPRYKVTKRGQDVALRCDPISGHVSLYWYRQALGQGPEFLTYFNYEAQQDKSGLPNDRFSAERPEGSISTLTIQRTEQRDSAMYRCARGKQGYGYTFGSGTRLTVV.

This clone was seen more than once but under ten times. The rearrangement joins TRBV7-9 to TRBJ2-2; D ambiguous. The CDR3 has 12 amino acids. Between the trimmed V and J ends, which lost 4 bases and 6 bases, there was a span of 6 bases. Germline assignment: CDR1 SEHNR and CDR2 FQNEAQ (reference sequence). The DNA of the CDR3 is TGTGCCAGCAGCTCGTCCGCCGGGGAGCTGTTTTTT. It yields the protein CASSSSAGELFF.

The chain carries TRBV28 and TRBJ2-5; 9 nucleotides line up with TRBD1. The J call may be mistaken, given a closer DNA end match to TRBJ2-7. This CDR3 comprises 15 residues. Germline lookup yields CDR1 MDHEN and CDR2 SYDVKM. The CDR3 region has the DNA TGTGCCAGCGTAGGGGGACAGGGAAGCTCCTACGAGCAGTACTTC. It translates to CASVGGQGSSYEQYF.

The chain couples TRBV9 to TRBJ2-7; 10 bases match TRBD1. CDR1 is SGDLS, CDR2 YYNGEE, per germline. CDR3 length: 15 amino acids. With 2 bases clipped from V and 2 bases from J, the junction kept 4 bases outside the gene matches. The CDR3 sequence is CASSVGTGVTYEQYF. The CDR3 DNA sequence: TGTGCCAGCAGCGTCGGGACAGGGGTTACCTACGAGCAGTACTTC.

In its sample, this clone was seen a few times. The chain has TRBV5-5 and TRBJ2-7; D is possibly TRBD1 (5 bases). Per the germline V gene, CDR1 is SGHKS and CDR2 is YYEKEE (reference sequence). The V end lost 1 base, the J end lost 0 bases, and 5 bases lay between the germline ends. This CDR3 comprises 13 residues. The CDR3 here is CASSLQGSYEQYF. CDR3 coding DNA: TGTGCCAGCAGCTTGCAGGGCTCCTACGAGCAGTACTTC. Full variable domain (outside the CDR3, taken from reference TRBV5-5 and TRBJ2-7): DAGVTQSPTHLIKTRGQQVTLRCSPISGHKSVSWYQQVLGQGPQFIFQYYEKEERGRGNFPDRFSARQFPNYSSELNVNALLLGDSALYLCASSLQGSYEQYFGPGTRLTVT.